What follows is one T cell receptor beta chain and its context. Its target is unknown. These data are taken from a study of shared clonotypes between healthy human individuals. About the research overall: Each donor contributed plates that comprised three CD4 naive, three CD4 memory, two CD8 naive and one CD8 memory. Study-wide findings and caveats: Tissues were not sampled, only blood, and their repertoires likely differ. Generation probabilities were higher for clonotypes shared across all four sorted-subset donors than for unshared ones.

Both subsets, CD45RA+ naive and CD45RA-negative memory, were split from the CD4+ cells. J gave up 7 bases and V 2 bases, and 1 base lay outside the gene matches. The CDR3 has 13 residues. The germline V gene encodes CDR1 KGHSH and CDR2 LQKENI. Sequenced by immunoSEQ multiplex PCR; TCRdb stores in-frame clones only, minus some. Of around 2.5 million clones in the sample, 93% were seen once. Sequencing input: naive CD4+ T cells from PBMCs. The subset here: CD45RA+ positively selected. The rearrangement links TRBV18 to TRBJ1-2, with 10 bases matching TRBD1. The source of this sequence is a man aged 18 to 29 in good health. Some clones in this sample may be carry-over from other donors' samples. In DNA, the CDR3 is TGTGCCAGCTCACCAGGGACAGGGGCTGGCTACACCTTC. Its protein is CASSPGTGAGYTF. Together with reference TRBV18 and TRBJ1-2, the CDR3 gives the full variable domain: NAGVMQNPRHLVRRRGQEARLRCSPMKGHSHVYWYRQLPEEGLKFMVYLQKENIIDESGMPKERFSAEFPKEGPSILRIQQVVRGDSAAYFCASSPGTGAGYTFGSGTRLTVV.